This passage covers 25 T cell receptor beta chains from one sample sequenced in a study of response to subunit inactivated influenza vaccine. MiXCR, applied by TCRdb to the RT-PCR reads, yields one record per CDR3 protein. Of some 500,000 distinct CDR3 sequences in the sample, 15% to 20% were seen once. Sequencing used CD4+ T cells sorted from PBMCs, obtained around 25 months after vaccination. These receptors all come from a man between 50 and 69 years old who received an inactivated influenza vaccine.

The sample holds a few counts of this clonotype. This chain connects TRBV7-9 to TRBJ1-4; no clear D gene. Germline loops: CDR1 SEHNR, CDR2 FQNEAQ (reference sequence). The CDR3 has 13 amino acids. The V end lost 5 bases, the J end lost 5 bases, and 9 bases lay between the germline ends. CDR3 nucleotides: TGTGCCAGCAGCCGAATGCCGAATGAAAAACTGTTTTTT. Translating it yields CASSRMPNEKLFF.

The chain carries TRBV7-6 and TRBJ2-2; D is perhaps TRBD1 or TRBD2 (5 bases each). Per germline, CDR1 SGHVS and CDR2 FNYEAQ. This CDR3 comprises 15 residues. With 2 bases removed from V and 6 bases from J, the gap between germline ends came to 13 bases. CDR3 nucleotides: TGTGCCAGCAGCTTACCGGGACCCGTGCCCGGGGAGCTGTTTTTT. Its translation is CASSLPGPVPGELFF.

In its sample, this clonotype was seen many times. The V call is TRBV7-9, the J call TRBJ2-3, with unresolved D. Trimming shortened V by 4 bases and J by 2 bases, and 10 bases separated the two germline ends. The CDR3 contains 14 residues. Germline V gene data show CDR1 as SEHNR and CDR2 as FQNEAQ (reference sequence). In DNA form, the CDR3 reads TGTGCCAGCAGCTCACAGCCTTCCACAGATACGCAGTATTTT. Protein product: CASSSQPSTDTQYF.

The rearrangement links TRBV5-1 to TRBJ2-5; D may be TRBD1 (6 bases). The CDR3 contains 13 residues. The V gene lost 5 bases and the J gene lost 3 bases, with 11 bases spanning the gap. Looked up from germline, CDR1 is SGHRS and CDR2 is YFSETQ. The CDR3 loop reads CASREAGEETQYF. The CDR3 nucleotides are TGCGCCAGCAGGGAGGCAGGGGAAGAGACCCAGTACTTC.

CDR3 sequence reads: CASSPSSGTVIYEQYF. CDR3 DNA sequence: TGTGCCAGCAGTCCCTCGAGCGGGACAGTTATCTACGAGCAGTACTTC. The rearrangement joins TRBV28 to TRBJ2-7, with D tentatively TRBD1 or TRBD2 (7 bases each). The CDR3 sequence is 16 residues long. The germline V gene encodes CDR1 MDHEN and CDR2 SYDVKM. V was cut by 5 bases and J by 3 bases, with 20 bases left in between.

There are a few counts of this clonotype. The chain combines TRBV12-3 or TRBV12-4 with TRBJ2-5, with D perhaps matching TRBD1 (6 bases). The CDR3 has 15 amino acids. V was trimmed by 5 bases and J by 10 bases, leaving 23 bases between them. In nucleotides, the CDR3 is TGTGCCAGCAGTCGGGTGACAGGCGCACCGCGGAACCAGTACTTC. This encodes CASSRVTGAPRNQYF.

This clonotype showed up just a few times. This chain uses TRBV9 with TRBJ2-7; 8 bases are a match to TRBD1. Germline V gene sequence: CDR1 SGDLS, CDR2 YYNGEE. The CDR3 extends over 15 amino acids. V shed 3 bases and J 1 base; nucleotides not matched to a gene: 6. CDR3 protein: CASSAGQGWSYEQYF. DNA of the CDR3: TGTGCCAGCAGCGCCGGACAGGGCTGGTCCTACGAGCAGTACTTC.

The V call is TRBV20-1, the J call TRBJ1-1; D remains unclear. Germline V gene data show CDR1 as DFQATT and CDR2 as SNEGSKA (reference sequence). The CDR3 runs to 13 residues. Trimming removed 4 bases at V and 0 bases at J, with 9 bases between. The CDR3 nucleotides are TGCAGTGCTAAGTCGCCTATGAACACTGAAGCTTTCTTT. Its protein product is CSAKSPMNTEAFF.

V gene TRBV6-5 combines with J gene TRBJ1-1, with D uncertain. The CDR3 covers 15 residues. V lost 4 bases and J lost 4, with 16 bases in between. Germline CDR1 and CDR2: MNHEY and SVGAGI. CDR3 DNA: TGTGCCAGCAGTTCGAACCGGGCGCTGGGCACTGAAGCTTTCTTT. Protein product: CASSSNRALGTEAFF.

This clonotype was observed a few times. The CDR3 bases are TGTGCCAGCAGTTTGGCAGGTTCCGTCCTTATAGACACCGGGGAGCTGTTTTTT. It encodes CASSLAGSVLIDTGELFF. The chain carries TRBV28 and TRBJ2-2; D unresolved. The CDR3 covers 18 residues. CDR1 and CDR2 from the germline V gene are MDHEN and SYDVKM. V was cut by 3 bases and J by 3 bases, with 20 bases left in between.

This clonotype appeared a few times. The V gene is TRBV29-1, the J gene TRBJ2-2; TRBD2 matches at 8 bases. Germline V gene data show CDR1 as SQVTM and CDR2 as ANQGSEA. The CDR3 sequence is 13 residues long. J lost 4 bases, V lost 7 bases, and 5 bases had no gene match. CDR3 coding DNA: TGCAGCGCCGGGGGGGTAGCCACCGGGGAGCTGTTTTTT. It yields the protein CSAGGVATGELFF.

The J gene is TRBJ1-1, the V gene TRBV28; D remains unclear. Germline V gene sequence: CDR1 MDHEN, CDR2 SYDVKM. V was pared by 4 bases and J by 2 bases, with 11 bases between. The CDR3 is 14 residues long. The CDR3 reads CASSSFGSNTEAFF. In nucleotides, the CDR3 is TGTGCCAGCAGTTCATTCGGCAGCAACACTGAAGCTTTCTTT.

In this sample, this clonotype turned up a few times. The rearrangement links TRBV7-8 to TRBJ1-5; maybe TRBD1 (5 bases). Trimming pared 0 bases from V and 0 bases from J, leaving 9 bases between. This CDR3 has 16 amino acids. Germline-derived CDR1 and CDR2 are SGHVS and FQNEAQ. CDR3 DNA: TGTGCCAGCAGCTTAGCGGCAGGGCCTAGCAATCAGCCCCAGCATTTT. Its protein product is CASSLAAGPSNQPQHF.

The CDR3 region is CSASGGETQYF. The CDR3 coding sequence is TGCAGTGCTAGCGGGGGTGAGACCCAGTACTTC. The chain is built from TRBV20-1 and TRBJ2-5, with D tentatively TRBD2 (6 bases). Looked up from germline, CDR1 is DFQATT and CDR2 is SNEGSKA (reference sequence). This CDR3 contains 11 residues. Trimming cost V 3 bases and J 5 bases, with 7 bases left between them.

The chain uses TRBV12-3 or TRBV12-4 and TRBJ2-2; D unclear. With 5 bases removed from V and 5 bases from J, the gap between germline ends came to 9 bases. CDR3 length: 13 residues. In nucleotides, the CDR3 is TGTGCCAGCAGTGTTCAGACAACCGGGGAGCTGTTTTTT. Encoded protein: CASSVQTTGELFF.

Here the CDR3 DNA reads TGTGCCAGTAGTTCAAACGGTTACACCGGGGAGCTGTTTTTT. Its protein product is CASSSNGYTGELFF. This chain connects TRBV19 to TRBJ2-2; D ambiguous. V lost 5 bases to trimming and J lost 3 bases, with 10 bases between them. CDR3 length equals 14 residues. Germline values: CDR1 LNHDA, CDR2 SQIVND (reference sequence).

In this sample, this clonotype turned up many times. The J gene is TRBJ2-5, the V gene TRBV12-3 or TRBV12-4; D tentatively reads TRBD1 or TRBD2 (5 bases each). Trimming shortened V by 5 bases and J by 6 bases, and 19 bases separated the two germline ends. CDR3 length equals 15 residues. The CDR3 spells CASSPRDHLRKTQYF. DNA of the CDR3: TGTGCCAGCAGTCCTCGGGACCATCTTAGGAAGACCCAGTACTTC.

This chain connects TRBV7-2 to TRBJ2-3; 7 nucleotides line up with TRBD2. The CDR3 spans 16 residues. The junction had 7 bases not matched to a gene; V was cut back by 1 base and J by 3 bases. Per the germline V gene, CDR1 is SGHTA and CDR2 is FQGNSA. CDR3 bases: TGTGCCAGCAGCTTAGGGGGGAGGGGTAGGACAGATACGCAGTATTTT. Its protein product is CASSLGGRGRTDTQYF.

This sequence joins TRBV27 and TRBJ2-7, with D maybe TRBD2 (5 bases). This CDR3 contains 13 residues. The V gene lost 4 bases and the J gene lost 6 bases, with 13 bases spanning the gap. The germline gives CDR1 MNHEY, CDR2 SMNVEV (reference sequence). CDR3 residues: CASSSPAEGEQYF. In DNA form, the CDR3 reads TGTGCCAGCAGTTCCCCGGCCGAGGGCGAGCAGTACTTC.

There are a few counts of this clonotype. The chain uses TRBV27 and TRBJ2-7; 11 bases are shared with TRBD2. With 8 bases clipped from V and 2 bases from J, the junction kept 14 bases outside the gene matches. Germline V lookup: CDR1 MNHEY, CDR2 SMNVEV (reference sequence). This CDR3 spans 17 amino acids. CDR3 sequence reads: CASGRTSGGRGPYEQYF. The CDR3 DNA follows: TGTGCCAGCGGCAGAACTAGCGGGGGCCGGGGGCCCTACGAGCAGTACTTC.

This clonotype was seen repeatedly, ten times or more. The chain is built from TRBV5-1 and TRBJ2-1, with 9 bases lining up with TRBD1. The CDR3 has 15 residues. Per germline, CDR1 SGHRS and CDR2 YFSETQ. V lost 4 bases to trimming and J lost 4 bases; unmatched junction nucleotides: 6. The CDR3 region has the DNA TGCGCCAGCAGCACCGGACAGGGGCCTTACAATGAGCAGTTCTTC. Translated, it gives CASSTGQGPYNEQFF.

In its sample, this clonotype was seen many times. The chain employs TRBV7-2 and TRBJ2-7; no definite D call. The CDR3 is made up of 12 amino acids. The germline V gene encodes CDR1 SGHTA and CDR2 FQGNSA. The V and J ends lost 3 bases and 4 bases respectively, with 7 bases between them. The CDR3 DNA follows: TGTGCCAGCAGCTTGACCGGTTACGAGCAGTACTTC. Its protein product is CASSLTGYEQYF. Looking up the rest from reference TRBV7-2 and TRBJ2-7 gives the full variable domain: GAGVSQSPSNKVTEKGKDVELRCDPISGHTALYWYRQSLGQGLEFLIYFQGNSAPDKSGLPSDRFSAERTGGSVSTLTIQRTQQEDSAVYLCASSLTGYEQYFGPGTRLTVT.

V and J are TRBV6-1 and TRBJ2-2; 9 bases are shared with TRBD1. V dropped 6 bases and J dropped 6; count of bases not matched to a gene: 11. CDR3 length: 16 amino acids. Germline loops: CDR1 MNHNS, CDR2 SASEGT. CDR3 nucleotides: TGTGCCAGCAGCTTTAACAGGGGGCGCATCGCCGGGGAGCTGTTTTTT. Protein sequence: CASSFNRGRIAGELFF.

The V call is TRBV6-2 or TRBV6-3, the J call TRBJ2-7; D perhaps matches TRBD2 (6 bases). Trimming removed 6 bases from V and 2 bases from J, with 14 bases in between. CDR1 and CDR2 (germline): MNHEY, SVGEGT. The CDR3 is 14 amino acids. The CDR3 sequence is CASREGNSPYEQYF. In DNA, the CDR3 is TGTGCCAGCAGGGAGGGGAACAGCCCCTACGAGCAGTACTTC.

In its sample, this clonotype was seen a few times. The genes are TRBV20-1 and TRBJ2-3; TRBD2 aligns across 9 bases. V lost 1 base and J lost 0; bases outside the gene matches: 5. The CDR3 spans 16 residues. Germline CDR1 and CDR2: DFQATT and SNEGSKA (reference sequence). CDR3 sequence: CSARGLGLASTDTQYF. Written as DNA, the CDR3 is TGCAGTGCTAGAGGTCTAGGACTAGCGAGCACAGATACGCAGTATTTT.